This is a list of T cell receptor beta chains from one sample in a study of blood T cell repertoires in COVID-19. Method: immunoSEQ multiplex PCR; TCRdb's copy keeps in-frame clones and lacks some. The sample lists about 400,000 clones, under 90% seen once, with 1.7% in the top ten. Sequenced sample: PBMCs or T cells enriched from blood (not recorded which). These TCRs come from a woman in her twenties or thirties who had recovered from COVID-19. The CDR3 runs from the conserved cysteine through the conserved F or W. D genes are given only for firm matches. Size is stated for part of the rows, as once, few or many counts, or as a class when the clone is expanded.

>TRBJ1-2|-|TRBV7-3|TRBD1
CASSPRTGMGDYGYTF
TGTGCCAGCAGCCCTAGGACAGGGATGGGGGACTATGGCTACACCTTC
>TRBJ2-1|-|TRBV27|-
CATQRGGYNEQFF
TGTGCCACGCAAAGGGGGGGCTACAATGAGCAGTTCTTC
>TRBJ1-3|-|TRBV7-9|-
CASSLSGDSGNTIYF
TGTGCCAGCAGCTTATCCGGGGACTCTGGAAACACCATATATTTT
>TRBJ2-2|-|TRBV4-3|TRBD2
CASSQDPTSGGDTGELFF
TGCGCCAGCAGCCAAGATCCTACTAGCGGGGGAGACACCGGGGAGCTGTTTTTT
>TRBJ1-2|once|TRBV3-1/TRBV3-2|-
CASSQGSLRSNYGYTF
TGTGCCAGCAGCCAAGGGTCCCTTCGGTCTAACTATGGCTACACCTTC
>TRBJ2-5|-|TRBV5-1|-
CASSLVPGVAETQYF
TGCGCCAGCAGCTTGGTTCCGGGAGTCGCAGAGACCCAGTACTTC
>TRBJ2-2|-|TRBV7-9|-
CASSFYWTPNTGELFF
TGTGCCAGCAGCTTTTATTGGACACCGAACACCGGGGAGCTGTTTTTT
>TRBJ1-4|-|TRBV5-4|TRBD1
CASSLGQGTNEKLFF
TGTGCCAGCAGCTTGGGACAGGGGACTAATGAAAAACTGTTTTTT
>TRBJ1-1|-|TRBV7-9|TRBD1
CASSRQGDGPLSFF
TGTGCCAGCAGTCGCCAGGGGGACGGTCCCTTGTCTTTCTTT
>TRBJ2-2|-|TRBV4-2|-
CASSQDPSGANTGELFF
TGTGCCAGCAGCCAAGACCCCAGCGGAGCGAACACCGGGGAGCTGTTTTTT
>TRBJ2-1|-|TRBV5-4|TRBD2
CASSLSPGTSGKGQFF
TGTGCCAGCAGCTTGAGTCCCGGGACTAGCGGGAAAGGGCAGTTCTTC
>TRBJ2-7|few|TRBV27|-
CASSGGIPQTYEQYF
TGTGCCAGCAGTGGAGGGATTCCCCAAACCTACGAGCAGTACTTC
>TRBJ2-5|-|TRBV7-9|-
CASSSKMGEKGDQYF
TGTGCCAGCAGCTCAAAGATGGGAGAAAAGGGGGACCAGTACTTC
>TRBJ1-5|-|TRBV7-2|-
CASSFGGRDQPQHF
TGTGCCAGCAGCTTCGGGGGGAGGGATCAGCCCCAGCATTTT
>TRBJ2-5|-|TRBV6-2/TRBV6-3|-
CASSYGGYRETQYF
TGTGCCAGCAGTTACGGGGGGTACAGGGAGACCCAGTACTTC
>TRBJ1-6|-|TRBV27|TRBD1
CASTTGRRISPLHF
TGTGCCAGCACGACAGGGCGTAGAATTTCACCCCTCCACTTT
>TRBJ1-5|-|TRBV28|-
CASSLFRLDQPQHF
TGTGCCAGCAGTTTATTTAGACTGGATCAGCCCCAGCATTTT
>TRBJ1-5|-|TRBV11-1|-
CASSLGGSNQPQHF
TGTGCCAGCAGCCTTGGAGGCAGCAATCAGCCCCAGCATTTT
>TRBJ1-5|many|TRBV30|-
CAWNHPGNWENQPQHF
TGTGCCTGGAACCATCCCGGGAATTGGGAAAATCAGCCCCAGCATTTT
>TRBJ2-7|-|TRBV28|-
CASSLFRWSSYEQYF
TGTGCCAGCAGTTTATTTCGGTGGAGCTCCTACGAGCAGTACTTC
>TRBJ2-2|-|TRBV11-3|-
CASSLNAGVMELFF
TGTGCCAGCAGCTTAAACGCAGGGGTGATGGAGCTGTTTTTT
>TRBJ1-1|-|TRBV10-3|-
CATFNTEAFF
TGTGCCACGTTTAACACTGAAGCTTTCTTT
>TRBJ1-2|-|TRBV7-9|-
CASSVGPGFTF
TGTGCCAGCAGCGTAGGGCCAGGATTTACCTTC
>TRBJ2-5|-|TRBV19|TRBD1
CASNDRVGETQYF
TGTGCCAGTAACGACAGGGTTGGGGAGACCCAGTACTTC
>TRBJ2-1|-|TRBV9|-
CASSVDGYNEQFF
TGTGCCAGCAGCGTAGACGGGTACAATGAGCAGTTCTTC
>TRBJ1-1|-|TRBV25-1|TRBD1
CASSEGHYRGSGNTEAFF
TGTGCCAGCAGTGAGGGACACTACAGGGGCAGCGGCAACACTGAAGCTTTCTTT
>TRBJ2-3|-|TRBV7-7|-
CASSLITGPQDTQYF
TGTGCTAGCAGCTTAATCACAGGCCCCCAGGATACGCAGTATTTT
>TRBJ1-4|-|TRBV5-6|-
CASSLVRTFWGATNEKLFF
TGTGCCAGCAGCTTGGTTCGGACCTTTTGGGGAGCAACTAATGAAAAACTGTTTTTT
>TRBJ2-7|few|TRBV11-2|-
CASSLFAGLNHEQYF
TGTGCCAGCAGCTTATTCGCGGGATTAAACCACGAGCAGTACTTC
>TRBJ2-7|-|TRBV2|-
CASTLARLEGEQYF
TGTGCCAGCACCCTTGCCCGCCTTGAGGGCGAGCAGTACTTC
>TRBJ2-5|-|TRBV7-7|-
CASSLQFIETQYF
TGTGCTAGCAGCTTACAGTTTATAGAGACCCAGTACTTC
>TRBJ1-1|-|TRBV18|TRBD1
CASSSGTGGSTEAFF
TGTGCCAGCTCCTCCGGGACAGGGGGTAGCACTGAAGCTTTCTTT
>TRBJ2-2|-|TRBV25-1|-
CASSELGPTGELFF
TGTGCCAGCAGTGAATTGGGGCCCACCGGGGAGCTGTTTTTT
>TRBJ1-1|-|TRBV19|-
CASSRPGHPENTEAFF
TGTGCCAGTTCCCGACCGGGACACCCTGAAAACACTGAAGCTTTCTTT
>TRBJ2-5|-|TRBV5-4|TRBD1
CASSRDRVETQYF
TGTGCCAGCAGCCGAGACAGGGTGGAGACCCAGTACTTC
>TRBJ2-5|-|TRBV7-2|TRBD1
CASSERDRGRHF
TGTGCCAGCAGCGAGAGAGACAGGGGACGACACTTC
>TRBJ2-7|-|TRBV29-1|-
CSVALSYEQYF
TGCAGCGTTGCTCTGTCCTACGAGCAGTACTTC
>TRBJ1-5|-|TRBV21-1|-
CASSKYVRGLIKLFHGNQPQHF
TGTGCCAGCAGCAAATACGTCAGGGGGCTAATCAAATTGTTCCATGGCAATCAGCCCCAGCATTTT
>TRBJ1-6|-|TRBV13|-
CASSLQGTTSPLHF
TGTGCCAGCAGCTTACAGGGGACGACGTCACCCCTCCACTTT
>TRBJ2-1|-|TRBV28|-
CASVGFREIQFF
TGTGCCAGCGTTGGATTCCGGGAGATACAGTTCTTC
>TRBJ1-3|-|TRBV7-2|-
CASSYNREDTIYF
TGTGCCAGCAGCTACAACAGGGAAGACACCATATATTTT
>TRBJ1-3|-|TRBV9|TRBD1
CASSGSAGGSGNTIYF
TGTGCCAGCAGCGGTTCCGCAGGGGGCTCTGGAAACACCATATATTTT
>TRBJ1-5|-|TRBV7-8|TRBD1
CASSLADRGRNQPQHF
TGTGCCAGCAGCTTAGCAGACAGGGGTCGGAATCAGCCCCAGCATTTT
>TRBJ2-7|-|TRBV9|TRBD2
CASSVVSGGGADEQYF
TGTGCCAGCAGCGTAGTCAGCGGCGGGGGGGCCGACGAGCAGTACTTC
>TRBJ1-2|-|TRBV2|-
CASSQSGQKGDYGYTF
TGTGCCAGCAGTCAAAGCGGACAGAAAGGAGACTATGGCTACACCTTC
>TRBJ1-4|-|TRBV2|-
CASSEWGPNEKLFF
TGTGCCAGCAGTGAATGGGGCCCTAATGAAAAACTGTTTTTT
>TRBJ1-1|-|TRBV5-6|TRBD1
CASSLRGQGNTEAFF
TGTGCCAGCAGCCTGCGGGGACAGGGGAACACTGAAGCTTTCTTT
>TRBJ2-6|-|TRBV5-1|-
CASSVDGQSGANVLTF
TGCGCCAGCAGCGTCGACGGACAGTCTGGGGCCAACGTCCTGACTTTC
>TRBJ2-1|-|TRBV10-3|-
CAISDYYNEQFF
TGTGCCATCAGTGACTACTACAATGAGCAGTTCTTC
>TRBJ2-5|once|TRBV28|-
CASSLRMETQYF
TGTGCCAGCAGTTTACGTATGGAGACCCAGTACTTC
>TRBJ2-1|-|TRBV5-1|TRBD1
CASTSGGQGAIGQFF
TGCGCCAGCACCTCCGGGGGACAGGGGGCTATTGGGCAGTTCTTC
>TRBJ2-1|-|TRBV5-1|TRBD2
CASSLDAGGGGSYNEQFF
TGCGCCAGCAGCTTGGACGCGGGAGGCGGTGGGTCCTACAATGAGCAGTTCTTC
>TRBJ1-4|-|TRBV7-6|TRBD1
CASSLLSGTGGTFNEKLFF
TGTGCCAGCAGTCTCCTATCCGGGACAGGGGGCACATTTAATGAAAAACTGTTTTTT
>TRBJ2-7|-|TRBV6-5|TRBD2
CASSRGLAEHEQYF
TGTGCCAGCAGCCGGGGACTAGCGGAACACGAGCAGTACTTC
>TRBJ2-7|once|TRBV10-3|-
CAISAEGGPRYEQYF
TGTGCCATCAGTGCCGAAGGGGGACCCCGCTACGAGCAGTACTTC
>TRBJ2-2|few|TRBV21-1|-
CASSTNRDQWTGELFF
TGTGCCAGCAGCACAAACAGGGACCAATGGACCGGGGAGCTGTTTTTT
>TRBJ1-1|few|TRBV5-1|-
CASSPRQGGTEAFF
TGCGCCAGCAGCCCTCGTCAGGGTGGGACTGAAGCTTTCTTT